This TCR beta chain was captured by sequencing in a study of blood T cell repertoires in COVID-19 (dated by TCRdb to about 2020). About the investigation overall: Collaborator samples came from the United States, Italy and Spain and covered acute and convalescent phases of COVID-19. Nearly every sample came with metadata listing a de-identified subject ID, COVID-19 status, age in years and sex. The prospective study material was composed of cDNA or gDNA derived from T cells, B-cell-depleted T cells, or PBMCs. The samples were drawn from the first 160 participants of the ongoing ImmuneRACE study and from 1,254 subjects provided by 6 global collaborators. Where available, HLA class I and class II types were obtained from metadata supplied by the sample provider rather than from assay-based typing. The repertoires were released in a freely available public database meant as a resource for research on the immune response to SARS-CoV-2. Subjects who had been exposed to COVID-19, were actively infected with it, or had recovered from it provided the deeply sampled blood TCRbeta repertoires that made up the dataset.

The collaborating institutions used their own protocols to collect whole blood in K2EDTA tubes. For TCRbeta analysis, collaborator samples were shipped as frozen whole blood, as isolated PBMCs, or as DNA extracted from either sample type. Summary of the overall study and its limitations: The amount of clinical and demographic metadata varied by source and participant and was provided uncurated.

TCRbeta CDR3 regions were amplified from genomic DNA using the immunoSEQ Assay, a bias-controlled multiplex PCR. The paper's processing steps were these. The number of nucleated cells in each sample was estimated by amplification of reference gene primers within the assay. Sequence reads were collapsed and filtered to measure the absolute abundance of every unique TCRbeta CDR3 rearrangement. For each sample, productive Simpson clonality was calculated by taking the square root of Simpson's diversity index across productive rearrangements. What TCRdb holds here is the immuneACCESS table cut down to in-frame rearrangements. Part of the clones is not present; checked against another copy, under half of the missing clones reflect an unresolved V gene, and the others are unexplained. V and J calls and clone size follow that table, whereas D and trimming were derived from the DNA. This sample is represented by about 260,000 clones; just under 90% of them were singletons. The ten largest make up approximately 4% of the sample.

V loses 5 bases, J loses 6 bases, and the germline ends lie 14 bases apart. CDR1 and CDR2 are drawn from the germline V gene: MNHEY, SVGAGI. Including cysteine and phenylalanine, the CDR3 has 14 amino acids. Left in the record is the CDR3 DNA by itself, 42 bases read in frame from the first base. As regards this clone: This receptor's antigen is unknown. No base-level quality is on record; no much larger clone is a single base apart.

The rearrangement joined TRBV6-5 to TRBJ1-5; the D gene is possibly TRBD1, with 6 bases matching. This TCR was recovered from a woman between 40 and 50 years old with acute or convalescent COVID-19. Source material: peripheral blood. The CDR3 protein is CASSSYRESQPQHF. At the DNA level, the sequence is TGTGCCAGCAGTAGCTACAGGGAATCTCAGCCCCAGCATTTT.